This TCR beta chain is drawn from a study of siplizumab effects on memory and regulatory T cells. Overall study findings and caveats: Naive T cell populations appeared to exhibit greater diversity than memory cells and appeared to be major alloresponse contributors. Only a minority of proliferating CD4+ or CD8+ clones had an assignable naive or memory phenotype, with roughly 80-96% lacking one. In controls, 25% to 30% of mappable alloreactive CD4+ clones were Treg-derived on average, versus roughly 69% with siplizumab.

Some clones are missing from TCRdb's copy, which holds only in-frame ones; the method was immunoSEQ multiplex PCR. Counted here are over 100,000 clones, 92% occurring once; the ten biggest clones make up around 0.75%. V was trimmed by 4 bases and J by 8 bases, leaving 21 bases between them. CDR1 and CDR2 from the germline V gene are SGHNT and YYREEE (reference sequence). The CDR3 spans 15 residues. To note about this clone: The antigen is not known.

The material sequenced was Tregs sorted from blood. This sequence originates from a human donor in good health. The chain carries TRBV5-4 and TRBJ1-2, with D unclear. CDR3 bases: TGTGCCAGCAGCCAAGCCGAGGGTAGGGTGGAAGGCTACACCTTC. Its protein is CASSQAEGRVEGYTF.